Here is one T cell receptor beta chain with its context. The antigen is unknown. This specimen belongs to a study of early T cells in non-severe SARS-CoV-2 infection. Study details: Bulk RNA from unsorted whole blood was sequenced; chains were unpaired. Points from the study as a whole: Clonotype matching in VDJdb favored anti-spike CD8 responses and did not capture private and CD4 specificities.

V trimming: 5 bases; J trimming: 4 bases; junction bases outside the gene matches: 17. This CDR3 is built from 17 residues. The germline V gene has CDR1 DFQATT and CDR2 SNEGSKA (reference sequence). In the library, individual cDNA molecules carried attached unique molecular identifiers. TCRdb analysed the 5' RACE reads with MiXCR anew, one entry per CDR3 protein. The table lists tens of thousands of distinct CDR3 sequences, approximately 8% of them singletons. The receptor was derived from an adult who was a healthcare worker with PCR-confirmed SARS-CoV-2 infection or an uninfected control (not recorded which). Sequencing was performed on whole blood. The rearrangement links TRBV20-1 to TRBJ1-1, with TRBD1 matching over 9 bases. CDR3 amino acids: CSAPRGTGKGLATEAFF. The CDR3 DNA follows: TGCAGTGCTCCTCGCGGGACAGGGAAAGGCTTAGCCACTGAAGCTTTCTTT.